Below are 4 T cell receptor beta chains sequenced from a single sample in a study of blood T cells in healthy people across ages. With a J-beta primer mix and a sample-barcoded 5' primer, a second PCR ran about 6 to 11 cycles. TCRdb re-derived calls from the 5' RACE reads in MiXCR, one entry per CDR3 protein. The sample has about 770,000 distinct CDR3 sequences; approximately 48% are singletons. The sequencing sample was made of blood. The receptors originated from a man between 60 and 70 years old in good health.

Turning to this clonotype: Possible read error: a much larger clone is one base away. V and J are TRBV20-1 and TRBJ2-5; weak D call: TRBD1 (6 bases). CDR1 and CDR2 from the germline V gene are DFQATT and SNEGSKA (reference sequence). The CDR3 runs 14 residues. Trimming took off 6 bases at V and 11 bases at J, with 25 bases between the two ends. Here the CDR3 reads CSAHGTKRDNEQYF. The CDR3 DNA follows: TGCAGTGCCCACGGGACGAAGAGGGACAATGAGCAGTACTTC.

This clonotype has more than one count but fewer than ten. The J gene is TRBJ1-6, the V gene TRBV7-2; 9 nucleotides align to TRBD1. Germline CDR1 and CDR2: SGHTA and FQGNSA. The CDR3 length is 14 residues. V shed 1 base and J 11 bases; nucleotides not matched to a gene: 3. The CDR3 loop reads CASSLGGQGPPLHF. CDR3 in DNA: TGTGCCAGCAGCTTAGGCGGACAGGGGCCACCCCTCCACTTT.

This clonotype showed up many times. V and J are TRBV20-1 and TRBJ2-1, with D possibly matching TRBD2 (5 bases). The length of the CDR3 is 14 residues. Germline V gene sequence: CDR1 DFQATT, CDR2 SNEGSKA (reference sequence). Trimming left V 5 bases short and J 0 bases short, with 11 bases between. Here the CDR3 DNA reads TGCAGTGCTTCCGGACTCATCTCCTACAATGAGCAGTTCTTC. Translating gives CSASGLISYNEQFF.

The V and J genes are TRBV3-1 and TRBJ2-5; D unresolved. V lost 5 bases to trimming and J lost 11 bases, with 18 bases between them. This CDR3 is 13 amino acids long. CDR1 and CDR2 from the germline V gene are LGHDT and YNNKEL (reference sequence). The CDR3 loop reads CASSSSPMVVQYF. CDR3 in DNA: TGTGCCAGCAGCTCGTCCCCTATGGTCGTGCAGTACTTC.